The 17 T cell receptor beta chains in this list originate from one sample, sequenced in a study of blood T cell repertoires in COVID-19. Some clones are missing from TCRdb's copy, which holds only in-frame ones; the method was immunoSEQ multiplex PCR. Of 400,000 or so clones listed, about 87% are singletons. The sample was PBMCs or T cells enriched from blood (not recorded which). The source is a man between 35 and 55 years old in a cohort exposed to, infected with or recovered from COVID-19 (not recorded which).

The CDR3 reads CATSRNQGSTDTQYF. As DNA, the CDR3 is TGTGCCACCAGCAGAAACCAGGGGAGCACAGATACGCAGTATTTT. The rearrangement uses TRBV15 and TRBJ2-3; D possibly corresponds to TRBD1 (6 bases). The CDR3 has 15 amino acids. The V gene lost 2 bases and the J gene lost 0 bases, with 9 bases spanning the gap. CDR1 LNHNV and CDR2 YYDKDF come from the germline V gene (reference sequence).

The chain links TRBV15 to TRBJ1-6, with TRBD1 matching over 9 bases. CDR1 is LNHNV and CDR2 is YYDKDF in the germline V gene (reference sequence). The CDR3 length is 16 residues. V shed 0 bases, J shed 10 bases, and the junction held 7 bases outside the gene matches. The CDR3 protein is CATSREDRGLGSPLHF. The DNA of the CDR3 is TGTGCCACCAGCAGAGAGGACAGGGGATTGGGATCACCCCTCCACTTT.

The V call is TRBV11-3, the J call TRBJ2-5; 8 nucleotides align to TRBD2. The ends lost 2 bases at V and 5 bases at J; junction bases unmatched: 7. The CDR3 loop spans 15 amino acids. Germline V gene lookup returns CDR1 SGHNT and CDR2 YENEEA. The CDR3 spells CASSLTGGVGETQYF. CDR3 DNA: TGTGCCAGCAGCTTAACGGGAGGGGTTGGGGAGACCCAGTACTTC.

The chain joins TRBV6-5 to TRBJ2-3, with 7 bases aligning to TRBD1. In germline, CDR1 is MNHEY, CDR2 SVGAGI. The CDR3 loop spans 16 amino acids. The J segment lost 2 bases and the V segment lost 4 bases, leaving 9 bases of the junction unmatched. CDR3 loop: CASSSQGIGATDTQYF. For the CDR3, the DNA is TGTGCCAGCAGTTCACAGGGGATTGGGGCCACAGATACGCAGTATTTT.

V gene TRBV12-3 or TRBV12-4 combines with J gene TRBJ1-5; D perhaps matches TRBD1 (6 bases). This CDR3 has 13 amino acids. Trimming shortened V by 5 bases and J by 6 bases, and 11 bases separated the two germline ends. CDR3 residues: CASSTGTGQPQHF. CDR3 DNA: TGTGCCAGCAGTACAGGGACCGGTCAGCCCCAGCATTTT.

The J gene is TRBJ1-2, the V gene TRBV3-1 (or the pseudogene TRBV3-2); D remains ambiguous. The V end was cut by 1 base, the J end by 8 bases, with 8 bases between. The germline V gene encodes CDR1 LGHDT and CDR2 YNNKEL (reference sequence). The CDR3 covers 12 residues. The CDR3 here is CASSQAAAGYTF. The CDR3 bases are TGTGCCAGCAGCCAAGCCGCGGCCGGCTACACCTTC.

The V gene is TRBV5-1, the J gene TRBJ2-5, with 9 bases that match TRBD1. CDR1 and CDR2 (germline): SGHRS, YFSETQ. CDR3 length equals 15 residues. The junction had 5 bases not matched to a gene; V was cut back by 0 bases and J by 5 bases. CDR3 loop: CASSLGTGVRETQYF. Written as DNA, the CDR3 is TGCGCCAGCAGCTTGGGGACAGGGGTGCGGGAGACCCAGTACTTC. The variable domain in full, with the rest retrieved from reference TRBV5-1 and TRBJ2-5, is KAGVTQTPRYLIKTRGQQVTLSCSPISGHRSVSWYQQTPGQGLQFLFEYFSETQRNKGNFPGRFSGRQFSNSRSEMNVSTLELGDSALYLCASSLGTGVRETQYFGPGTRLLVL.

This rearrangement joins TRBV28 to TRBJ2-7, with TRBD2 matching 10 bases. V dropped 2 bases and J dropped 9; count of bases not matched to a gene: 7. The germline gives CDR1 MDHEN, CDR2 SYDVKM. The CDR3 extends over 14 amino acids. CDR3 loop: CASSLEREGPGQYF. Written as DNA, the CDR3 is TGTGCCAGCAGTTTAGAGCGGGAGGGCCCTGGGCAGTACTTC. Together with reference TRBV28 and TRBJ2-7, the CDR3 gives the full variable domain: DVKVTQSSRYLVKRTGEKVFLECVQDMDHENMFWYRQDPGLGLRLIYFSYDVKMKEKGDIPEGYSVSREKKERFSLILESASTNQTSMYLCASSLEREGPGQYFGPGTRLTVT.

This clone was counted once. A read error may account for a junction end that differs from germline. J is TRBJ2-7 and V is TRBV6-2 or TRBV6-3; D possibly corresponds to TRBD2 (5 bases). This CDR3 region has 12 residues. CDR1 and CDR2 from the germline V gene are MNHEY and SVGEGT. This CDR3 is CATSPGFGEQYF. The CDR3 DNA sequence: TGTGCCACCAGTCCGGGATTTGGAGAGCAGTACTTC.

V is TRBV7-6 and J is TRBJ2-7; maybe TRBD1 (6 bases). The V end was cut by 0 bases, the J end by 0 bases, with 12 bases between. Germline CDR1 reads SGHVS; CDR2 reads FNYEAQ. The CDR3 contains 16 residues. The CDR3 here is CASSLAGTSASYEQYF. The CDR3 nucleotides are TGTGCCAGCAGCTTAGCCGGGACATCTGCCTCCTACGAGCAGTACTTC.

This chain's CDR3 is CASSPRASGSQTDTQYF. CDR3 nucleotide sequence: TGTGCCAGCTCACCAAGGGCTAGCGGGAGTCAGACAGATACGCAGTATTTT. This rearrangement joins TRBV18 to TRBJ2-3; 10 bases line up with TRBD2. CDR1 KGHSH and CDR2 LQKENI come from the germline V gene. This CDR3 has 17 residues. V shed 2 bases, J shed 3 bases, and the junction held 8 bases outside the gene matches.

Of note for this clone: Distinct nucleotide sequences in the sample also encode this CDR3. V is TRBV20-1 and J is TRBJ2-5; D may be TRBD2 (6 bases). The germline CDR1 and CDR2 sequences are DFQATT and SNEGSKA (reference sequence). This CDR3 spans 11 amino acids. CDR3 in DNA: TGCAGCGGGACTCCCCAAGAGACCCAGTACTTC. As protein: CSGTPQETQYF.

The chain has TRBV7-2 and TRBJ2-1, with D uncertain. Trimming removed 3 bases from V and 7 bases from J, with 16 bases in between. The germline V gene encodes CDR1 SGHTA and CDR2 FQGNSA. The CDR3 is 15 residues long. The DNA of the CDR3 is TGTGCCAGCAGCTTGCAACCGTCTCTCGGTAATGAGCAGTTCTTC. Encoded protein: CASSLQPSLGNEQFF.

The chain employs TRBV18 and TRBJ1-6; D possibly corresponds to TRBD1 (5 bases). The CDR3 totals 13 residues. V was clipped by 2 bases and J by 11 bases, with 10 bases between them. Germline CDR1 and CDR2: KGHSH and LQKENI. For the CDR3, the DNA is TGTGCCAGCTCACCAAGGGGTCAGACACCCCTCCACTTT. Translating gives CASSPRGQTPLHF.

This sequence joins TRBV5-4 and TRBJ2-2; TRBD1 agrees at 9 bases. CDR1 is SGHNT, CDR2 YYREEE, per germline (reference sequence). This CDR3 has 16 residues. With V trimmed by 0 bases and J by 6 bases, 6 bases remained unmatched. CDR3 residues: CASSLVQGARAGELFF. CDR3 nucleotide sequence: TGTGCCAGCAGCTTGGTACAGGGGGCCAGGGCCGGGGAGCTGTTTTTT.

This rearrangement joins TRBV5-1 to TRBJ2-2; D not resolved. The CDR3 contains 15 residues. The ends were cut back, 0 bases at V and 4 bases at J, with 10 bases in the middle. CDR1 and CDR2 from the germline V gene are SGHRS and YFSETQ. CDR3 sequence (DNA): TGCGCCAGCAGCTTGGGTTCTACTGCCACCGGGGAGCTGTTTTTT. Its protein product is CASSLGSTATGELFF.

The V call is TRBV7-9, the J call TRBJ2-1, with D possibly matching TRBD2 (5 bases). Trimming took 5 bases from V and 4 from J, leaving 15 bases between them. Germline CDR1 SEHNR, CDR2 FQNEAQ (reference sequence). The CDR3 extends over 15 amino acids. For the CDR3, the DNA is TGTGCCAGCAGCCTCCAAGGACTCGAGTACAATGAGCAGTTCTTC. The encoded protein is CASSLQGLEYNEQFF.